What follows are 5 T cell receptor beta chains derived from one specimen sequenced in a study of shared clonotypes between healthy human individuals. Sequencing was performed with immunoSEQ multiplex PCR; in TCRdb, only in-frame clones are kept and a portion is missing. The sample includes around 530,000 clones, just over 75% of them seen just once. The sequencing sample was made of PBMCs. Receptors were obtained from a woman in her 40s in good health. Some clones in this sample may be carry-over from other donors' samples.

V is TRBV5-1 and J is TRBJ2-3, with TRBD2 identical over 12 bases. Per the germline V gene, CDR1 is SGHRS and CDR2 is YFSETQ. V gave up 2 bases and J gave up 3 bases; unmatched junction bases: 10. The CDR3 covers 18 residues. The DNA for the CDR3 is TGCGCCAGCAGCTTCGTGACAGGGGGGACTAGCGGGACAGATACGCAGTATTTT. Its translation: CASSFVTGGTSGTDTQYF.

The chain uses TRBV28 and TRBJ2-7; 9 bases map to TRBD2. Losses at the gene ends were 1 base for V and 5 bases for J; bases not matched to a gene: 6. Germline V CDR1 and CDR2: MDHEN, SYDVKM. This CDR3 has 15 residues. The chain's CDR3 is CASSLFSGRIDEQYF. The CDR3 DNA is TGTGCCAGCAGTTTATTTAGCGGGAGAATCGACGAGCAGTACTTC.

J is TRBJ2-1 and V is TRBV9, with 12 bases fitting TRBD2. J was trimmed by 0 bases and V by 1 base; bases with no gene match: 8. The CDR3 is 19 residues long. CDR1 is SGDLS, CDR2 YYNGEE, per germline. The CDR3 loop reads CASSVTGTSGLPSYNEQFF. In DNA form, the CDR3 reads TGTGCCAGCAGCGTAACCGGGACTAGCGGGCTCCCCTCCTACAATGAGCAGTTCTTC.

This chain's CDR3 is CASSEYDRGLDTEAFF. The DNA for the CDR3 is TGTGCCAGCAGTGAATATGATAGGGGGCTCGACACTGAAGCTTTCTTT. V is TRBV25-1 and J is TRBJ1-1; 7 nucleotides line up with TRBD1. J gave up 3 bases and V 0 bases, and 7 bases lay outside the gene matches. The V gene's germline CDR1 is MGHDK and CDR2 SYGVNS. The CDR3 contains 16 residues.

Comments on this clone: At the DNA level, this CDR3 is encoded by other sequences in the same sample as well. The chain joins TRBV18 to TRBJ2-7, with 7 bases identical to TRBD1. CDR1 is KGHSH and CDR2 is LQKENI in the germline V gene. This CDR3 is built from 14 residues. The V gene end was trimmed by 3 bases and the J gene end by 2 bases; junction bases not matched to a gene: 4. In DNA form, the CDR3 reads TGTGCCAGCTCACCCCGGGACAGCCCCTACGAGCAGTACTTC. This encodes CASSPRDSPYEQYF.